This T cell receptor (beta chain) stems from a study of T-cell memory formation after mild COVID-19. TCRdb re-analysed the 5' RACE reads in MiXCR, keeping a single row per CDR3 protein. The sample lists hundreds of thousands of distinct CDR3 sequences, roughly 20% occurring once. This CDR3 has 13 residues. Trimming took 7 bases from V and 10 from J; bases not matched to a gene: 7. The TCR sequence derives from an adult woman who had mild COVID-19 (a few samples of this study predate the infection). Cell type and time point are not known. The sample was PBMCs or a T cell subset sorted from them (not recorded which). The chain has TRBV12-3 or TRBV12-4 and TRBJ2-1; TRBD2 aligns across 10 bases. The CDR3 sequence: CASTRSGRAEQFF. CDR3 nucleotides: TGTGCCAGCACTAGAAGCGGGAGGGCCGAGCAGTTCTTC.